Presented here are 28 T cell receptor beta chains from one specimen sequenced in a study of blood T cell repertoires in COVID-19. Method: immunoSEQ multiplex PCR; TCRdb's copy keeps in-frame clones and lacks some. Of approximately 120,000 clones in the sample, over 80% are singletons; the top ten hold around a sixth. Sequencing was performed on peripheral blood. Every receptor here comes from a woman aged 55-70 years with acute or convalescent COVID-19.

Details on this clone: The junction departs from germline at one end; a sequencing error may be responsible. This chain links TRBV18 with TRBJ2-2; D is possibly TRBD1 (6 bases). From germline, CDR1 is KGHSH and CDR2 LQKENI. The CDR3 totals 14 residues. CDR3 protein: CASSPDRNTRELFF. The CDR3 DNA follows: TGTGCCAGCTCACCAGACAGGAACACCAGGGAGCTGTTTTTT.

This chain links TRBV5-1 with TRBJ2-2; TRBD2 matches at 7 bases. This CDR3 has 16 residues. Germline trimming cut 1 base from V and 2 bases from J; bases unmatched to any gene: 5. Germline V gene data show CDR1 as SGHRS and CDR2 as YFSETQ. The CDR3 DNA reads TGCGCCAGCAGCTTGTTGCTAGCGGCAAACACCGGGGAGCTGTTTTTT. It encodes CASSLLLAANTGELFF.

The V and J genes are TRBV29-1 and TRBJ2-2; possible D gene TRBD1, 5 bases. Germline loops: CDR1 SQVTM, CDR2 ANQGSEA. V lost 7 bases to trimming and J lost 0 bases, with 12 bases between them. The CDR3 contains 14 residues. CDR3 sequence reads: CSAVQQANTGELFF. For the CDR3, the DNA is TGCAGCGCCGTGCAACAGGCGAACACCGGGGAGCTGTTTTTT.

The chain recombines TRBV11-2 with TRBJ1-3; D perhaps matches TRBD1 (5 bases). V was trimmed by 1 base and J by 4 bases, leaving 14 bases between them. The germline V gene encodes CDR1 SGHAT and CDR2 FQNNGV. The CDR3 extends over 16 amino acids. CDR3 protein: CASSLVGGAWGNTIYF. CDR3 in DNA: TGTGCCAGCAGCTTAGTTGGAGGGGCGTGGGGAAACACCATATATTTT. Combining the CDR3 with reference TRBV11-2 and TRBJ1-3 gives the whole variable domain EAGVAQSPRYKIIEKRQSVAFWCNPISGHATLYWYQQILGQGPKLLIQFQNNGVVDDSQLPKDRFSAERLKGVDSTLKIQPAKLEDSAVYLCASSLVGGAWGNTIYFGEGSWLTVV.

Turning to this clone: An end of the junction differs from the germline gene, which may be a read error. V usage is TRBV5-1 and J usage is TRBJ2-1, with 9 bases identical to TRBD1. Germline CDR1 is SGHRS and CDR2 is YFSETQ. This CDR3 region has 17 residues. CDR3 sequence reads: CANSGGGTGGIINEQFF. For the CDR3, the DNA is TGCGCCAACAGCGGTGGAGGCACAGGGGGCATCATCAATGAGCAGTTCTTC.

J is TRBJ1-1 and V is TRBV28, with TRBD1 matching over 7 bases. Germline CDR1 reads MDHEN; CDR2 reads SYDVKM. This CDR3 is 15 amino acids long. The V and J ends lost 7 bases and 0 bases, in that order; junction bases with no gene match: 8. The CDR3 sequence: CASTPGGQLNTEAFF. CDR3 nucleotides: TGTGCCAGCACTCCTGGGGGACAGCTGAACACTGAAGCTTTCTTT.

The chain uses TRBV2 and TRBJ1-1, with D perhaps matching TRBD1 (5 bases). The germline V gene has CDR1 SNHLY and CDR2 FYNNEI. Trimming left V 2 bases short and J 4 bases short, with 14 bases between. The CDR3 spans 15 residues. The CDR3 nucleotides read TGTGCCAGCAGTGAACAGGGTTACCAGGGCACTGAAGCTTTCTTT. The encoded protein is CASSEQGYQGTEAFF.

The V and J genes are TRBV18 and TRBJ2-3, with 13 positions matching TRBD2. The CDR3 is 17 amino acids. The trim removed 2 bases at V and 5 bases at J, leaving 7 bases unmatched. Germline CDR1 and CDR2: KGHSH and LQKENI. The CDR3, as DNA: TGTGCCAGCTCACCATTCTGGACTAGCGGGAGTTTAGATACGCAGTATTTT. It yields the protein CASSPFWTSGSLDTQYF.

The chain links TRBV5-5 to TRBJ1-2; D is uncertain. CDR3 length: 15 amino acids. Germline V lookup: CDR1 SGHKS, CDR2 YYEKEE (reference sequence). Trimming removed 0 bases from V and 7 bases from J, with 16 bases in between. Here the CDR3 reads CASSLAQDLAFGYTF. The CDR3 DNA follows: TGTGCCAGCAGCTTGGCCCAGGATTTGGCCTTTGGCTACACCTTC. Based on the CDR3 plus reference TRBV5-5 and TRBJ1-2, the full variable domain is DAGVTQSPTHLIKTRGQQVTLRCSPISGHKSVSWYQQVLGQGPQFIFQYYEKEERGRGNFPDRFSARQFPNYSSELNVNALLLGDSALYLCASSLAQDLAFGYTFGSGTRLTVV.

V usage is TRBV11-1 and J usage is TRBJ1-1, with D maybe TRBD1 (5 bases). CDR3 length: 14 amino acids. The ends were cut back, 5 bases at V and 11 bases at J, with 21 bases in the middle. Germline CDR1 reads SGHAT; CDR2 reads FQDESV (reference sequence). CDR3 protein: CASSQRGLWGDAFF. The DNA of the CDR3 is TGTGCCAGCAGCCAAAGGGGCCTCTGGGGGGACGCTTTCTTT. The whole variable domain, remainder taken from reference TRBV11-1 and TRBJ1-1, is EAEVAQSPRYKITEKSQAVAFWCDPISGHATLYWYRQILGQGPELLVQFQDESVVDDSQLPKDRFSAERLKGVDSTLKIQPAELGDSAMYLCASSQRGLWGDAFFGQGTRLTVV.

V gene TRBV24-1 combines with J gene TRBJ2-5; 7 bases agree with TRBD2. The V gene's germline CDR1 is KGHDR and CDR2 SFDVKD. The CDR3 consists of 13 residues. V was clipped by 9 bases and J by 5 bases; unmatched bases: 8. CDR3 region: CATASWGGETQYF. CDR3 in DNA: TGTGCCACCGCTTCCTGGGGAGGGGAGACCCAGTACTTC.

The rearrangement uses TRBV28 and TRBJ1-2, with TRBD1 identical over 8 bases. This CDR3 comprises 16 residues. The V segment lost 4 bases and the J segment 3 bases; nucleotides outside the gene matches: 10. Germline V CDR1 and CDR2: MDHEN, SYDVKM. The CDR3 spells CASSSLQGADYYGYTF. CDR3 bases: TGTGCCAGCAGTTCCCTCCAGGGGGCCGACTACTATGGCTACACCTTC.

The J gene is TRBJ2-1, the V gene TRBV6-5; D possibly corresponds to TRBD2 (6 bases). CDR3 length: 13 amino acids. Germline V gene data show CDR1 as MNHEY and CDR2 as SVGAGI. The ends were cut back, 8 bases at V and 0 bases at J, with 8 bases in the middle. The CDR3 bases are TGTGCCAGCCGAGCGGGCTCCTACAATGAGCAGTTCTTC. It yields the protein CASRAGSYNEQFF.

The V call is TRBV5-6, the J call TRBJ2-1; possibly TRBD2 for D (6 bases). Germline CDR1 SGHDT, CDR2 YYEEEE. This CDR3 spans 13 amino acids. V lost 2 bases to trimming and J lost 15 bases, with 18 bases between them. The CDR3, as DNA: TGTGCCAGCAGCTTCCAAGCGGGCGGGACGGTGTTCTTC. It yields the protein CASSFQAGGTVFF.

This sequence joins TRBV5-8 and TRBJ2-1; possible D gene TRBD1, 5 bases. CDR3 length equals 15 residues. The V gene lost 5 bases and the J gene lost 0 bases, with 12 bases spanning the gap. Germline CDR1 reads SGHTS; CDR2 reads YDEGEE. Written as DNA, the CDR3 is TGTGCCAGCAGGGACACAAAAAGCTCCTACAATGAGCAGTTCTTC. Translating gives CASRDTKSSYNEQFF.

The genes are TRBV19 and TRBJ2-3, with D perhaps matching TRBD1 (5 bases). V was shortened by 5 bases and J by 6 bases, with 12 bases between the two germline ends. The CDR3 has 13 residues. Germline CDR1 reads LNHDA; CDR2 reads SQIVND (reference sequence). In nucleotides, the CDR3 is TGTGCCAGTAGTCTGCTGGGGCGGGATACGCAGTATTTT. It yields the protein CASSLLGRDTQYF.

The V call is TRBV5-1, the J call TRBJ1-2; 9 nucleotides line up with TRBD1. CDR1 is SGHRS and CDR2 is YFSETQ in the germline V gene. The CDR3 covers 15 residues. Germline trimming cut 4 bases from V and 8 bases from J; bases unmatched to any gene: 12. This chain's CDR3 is CASSPLTGGADGYTF. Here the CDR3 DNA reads TGCGCCAGCAGCCCGCTAACAGGGGGCGCCGACGGCTACACCTTC.

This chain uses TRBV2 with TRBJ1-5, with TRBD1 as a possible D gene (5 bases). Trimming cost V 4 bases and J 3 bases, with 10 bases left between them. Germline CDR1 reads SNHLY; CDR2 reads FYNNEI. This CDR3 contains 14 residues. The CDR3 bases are TGTGCCAGCAGTGCCGACAGCCTCAATCAGCCCCAGCATTTT. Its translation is CASSADSLNQPQHF.

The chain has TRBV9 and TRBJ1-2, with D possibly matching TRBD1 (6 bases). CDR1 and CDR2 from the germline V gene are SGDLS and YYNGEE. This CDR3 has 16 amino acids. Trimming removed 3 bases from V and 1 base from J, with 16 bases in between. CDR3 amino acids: CASSDHNRVFNYGYTF. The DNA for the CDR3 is TGTGCCAGCAGCGACCACAACAGGGTCTTTAACTATGGCTACACCTTC.

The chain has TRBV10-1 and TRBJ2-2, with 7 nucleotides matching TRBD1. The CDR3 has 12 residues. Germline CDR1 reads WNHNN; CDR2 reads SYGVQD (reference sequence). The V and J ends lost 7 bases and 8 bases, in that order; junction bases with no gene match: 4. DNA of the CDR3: TGCGCCAGCAAGGGGGCTGGGGGGGAGCTGTTTTTT. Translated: CASKGAGGELFF.

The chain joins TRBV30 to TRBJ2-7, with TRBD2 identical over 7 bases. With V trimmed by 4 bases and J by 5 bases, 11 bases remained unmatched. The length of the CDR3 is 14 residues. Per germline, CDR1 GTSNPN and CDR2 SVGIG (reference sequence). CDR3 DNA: TGTGCCTGGAACTATCGGGGAGGGACCCACGAGCAGTACTTC. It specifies CAWNYRGGTHEQYF.

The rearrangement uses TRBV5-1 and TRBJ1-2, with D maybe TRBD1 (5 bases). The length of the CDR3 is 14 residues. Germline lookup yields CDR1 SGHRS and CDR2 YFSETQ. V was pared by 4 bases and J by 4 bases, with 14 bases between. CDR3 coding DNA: TGCGCCAGCAGCCAAGGGGATAGGGGCTATGGCTACACCTTC. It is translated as CASSQGDRGYGYTF.

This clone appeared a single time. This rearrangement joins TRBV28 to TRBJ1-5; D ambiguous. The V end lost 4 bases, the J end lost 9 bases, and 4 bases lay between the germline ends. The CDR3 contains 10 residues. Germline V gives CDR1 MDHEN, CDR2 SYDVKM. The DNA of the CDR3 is TGTGCCAGCAGTTCCGGGCCCCAGCATTTT. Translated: CASSSGPQHF.

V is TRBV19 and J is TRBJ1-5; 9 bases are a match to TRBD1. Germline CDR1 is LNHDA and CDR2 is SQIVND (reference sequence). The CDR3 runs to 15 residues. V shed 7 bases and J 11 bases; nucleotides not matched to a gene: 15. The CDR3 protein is CASTPRGQGSEAQHF. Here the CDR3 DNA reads TGTGCCAGTACCCCCCGGGGACAGGGTAGTGAGGCCCAGCATTTT.

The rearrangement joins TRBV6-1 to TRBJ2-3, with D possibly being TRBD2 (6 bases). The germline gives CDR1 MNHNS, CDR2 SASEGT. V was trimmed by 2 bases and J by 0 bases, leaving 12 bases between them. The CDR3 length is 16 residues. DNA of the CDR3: TGTGCCAGCAGTGAAAGGGGCGGGGTTAGCACAGATACGCAGTATTTT. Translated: CASSERGGVSTDTQYF.

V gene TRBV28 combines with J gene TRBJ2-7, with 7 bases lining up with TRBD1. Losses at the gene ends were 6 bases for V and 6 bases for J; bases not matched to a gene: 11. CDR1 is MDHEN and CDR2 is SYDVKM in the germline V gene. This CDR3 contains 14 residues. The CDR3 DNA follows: TGTGCCAGCAGGGCGACAGGGAAGGTTCTCGAGCAGTACTTC. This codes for CASRATGKVLEQYF.

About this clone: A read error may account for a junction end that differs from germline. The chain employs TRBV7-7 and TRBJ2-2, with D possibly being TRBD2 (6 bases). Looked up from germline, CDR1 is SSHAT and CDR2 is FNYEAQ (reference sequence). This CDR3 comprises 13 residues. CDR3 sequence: CASSLGLPGELFF. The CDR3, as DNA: TGTGCTAGCAGCTTAGGACTACCCGGGGAGCTGTTTTTT.

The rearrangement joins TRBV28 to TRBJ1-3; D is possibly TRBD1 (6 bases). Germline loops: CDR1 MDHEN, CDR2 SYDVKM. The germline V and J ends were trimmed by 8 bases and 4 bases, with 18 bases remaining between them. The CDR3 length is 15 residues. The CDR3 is CASLSPGQGGNTIYF. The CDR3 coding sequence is TGTGCCAGCCTCTCACCCGGGCAGGGGGGAAACACCATATATTTT.